This entry concerns a single TCR beta chain. Its binding antigen is unknown. Base qualities are not recorded, but no much larger clone differs from it by a single base. This specimen belongs to a study of blood T cell repertoires in COVID-19 (dated by TCRdb to 2018 to 2021). Study-wide context: The collaborator samples originated in the United States, Italy and Spain and spanned the acute and convalescent phases of COVID-19. The prospective study material was composed of cDNA or gDNA derived from T cells, B-cell-depleted T cells, or PBMCs. Subjects who had been exposed to COVID-19, were actively infected with it, or had recovered from it provided the deeply sampled blood TCRbeta repertoires that made up the dataset. The repertoires were made available in a free public database intended to serve as a resource for research on the immune response to SARS-CoV-2. The samples were drawn from two sources: the first 160 participants of the ongoing ImmuneRACE study, and fewer than 1,500 subjects contributed by 6 global collaborators. The sample metadata nearly always contained a de-identified subject ID, COVID-19 status, age in years and sex. Where available, HLA class I and class II types were obtained from metadata supplied by the sample provider rather than from assay-based typing. The study at large found these results: How much clinical and demographic metadata was included differed by source and by participant, and the metadata was provided uncurated.

V was cut back by 0 bases and J by 9 bases, leaving a gap of 9 bases between them. The germline V gene yields SGHTA for CDR1 and FQGNSA for CDR2. The cysteine opens and the phenylalanine closes a CDR3 of 13 amino acids. Only CDR3 DNA remains: 39 bases, in frame from the first base. Enrolling through a virtual design, the prospective study's participants ranged in age from roughly 18 to 89 years and lived across 24 United States geographic areas. To assign participants to cohorts, the prospective study relied on clinical history that participants themselves reported in a screening survey and a study questionnaire. ImmuneRACE Cohort 3 recovered participants were defined by two consecutive negative NP/OP PCR tests, healthcare professional clearance, or symptom resolution. In the prospective study, mobile phlebotomists collected whole blood, serum and a nasopharyngeal or oropharyngeal swab from each participant. Additional blood draws and questionnaires over an approximately two-month period could optionally be provided by prospective study participants. Blood samples from the prospective study were shipped frozen or at room temperature prior to DNA extraction.

TCRbeta CDR3 regions were amplified from genomic DNA using the immunoSEQ Assay, a bias-controlled multiplex PCR. The authors processed their data as follows. Within the assay, amplification of reference gene primers was used to estimate how many nucleated cells each sample contained. Sequence reads were collapsed and filtered to measure the absolute abundance of every unique TCRbeta CDR3 rearrangement. For each sample, productive Simpson clonality was calculated as the square root of Simpson's diversity index across productive rearrangements. TCRdb mirrors the immuneACCESS table, restricted to in-frame sequences. Some clones are absent from its copies; in checked studies, under half trace to an unresolved V gene, and the reason for the others is unknown. D and trimming were read from the DNA, whereas the V and J calls and clone size are those reported in that table. The sample data list roughly 270,000 clones, and roughly 85% of these were observed just once. The ten top clones hold about 2.3% of the sample.

This receptor was taken from a woman in her fifties or sixties who had recovered from COVID-19. The sequence links TRBV7-2 to TRBJ2-1, and TRBD2 may be the D gene, going by 5 matching bases. The material sequenced was PBMCs or T cells enriched from blood (not recorded which). The CDR3: CASSLAPRGEQFF. The DNA sequence is as follows: TGTGCCAGCAGCTTAGCGCCACGGGGTGAGCAGTTCTTC.